Shown below are 23 T cell receptor beta chains from a single sample sequenced in a study of Ad26.COV2.S vaccination and SARS-CoV-2 variants. Some clones are missing from TCRdb's copy, which holds only in-frame ones; the method was immunoSEQ multiplex PCR. The sample includes 150,000 to 200,000 clones, about 83% of them seen just once. Sequences were derived from peripheral blood, sampled after recovery from COVID-19. The receptors were sampled from a human donor who had recovered from COVID-19.

The rearrangement links TRBV27 to TRBJ2-3; D remains unclear. V gave up 2 bases and J gave up 2 bases, with 5 bases separating them. Germline lookup yields CDR1 MNHEY and CDR2 SMNVEV (reference sequence). The CDR3 runs 13 residues. CDR3 region: CASSLPPTDTQYF. Written as DNA, the CDR3 is TGTGCCAGCAGTTTACCCCCCACAGATACGCAGTATTTT.

V and J are TRBV9 and TRBJ2-7; D is unresolved. Deletions cut 0 bases from V and 2 bases from J, with 12 bases between. The V gene's germline CDR1 is SGDLS and CDR2 YYNGEE. This CDR3 spans 15 amino acids. The CDR3 loop reads CASSVEHGSPYEQYF. As DNA, the CDR3 is TGTGCCAGCAGCGTAGAGCACGGCAGCCCCTACGAGCAGTACTTC.

J is TRBJ2-7 and V is TRBV5-6; D may be TRBD1 (5 bases). Germline lookup yields CDR1 SGHDT and CDR2 YYEEEE. This CDR3 spans 14 amino acids. Trimming shortened V by 6 bases and J by 0 bases, and 13 bases separated the two germline ends. CDR3 region: CASNGRQFSYEQYF. As DNA, the CDR3 is TGTGCCAGCAACGGTCGACAGTTCTCCTACGAGCAGTACTTC.

This sequence joins TRBV7-9 and TRBJ2-2; possibly TRBD2 for D (5 bases). V was pared by 1 base and J by 5 bases, with 8 bases between. CDR1 and CDR2 from the germline V gene are SEHNR and FQNEAQ (reference sequence). The CDR3 totals 14 residues. The CDR3 bases are TGTGCCAGCAGCTTAGGGGAGAGGACCGGGGAGCTGTTTTTT. Its translation: CASSLGERTGELFF.

The chain combines TRBV5-1 with TRBJ1-6; D not certain. The CDR3 runs to 15 residues. The germline CDR1 and CDR2 sequences are SGHRS and YFSETQ. V was clipped by 0 bases and J by 0 bases, with 4 bases between them. CDR3 sequence (DNA): TGCGCCAGCAGCTTGGAAAGCTCCTATAATTCACCCCTCCACTTT. This gives the protein CASSLESSYNSPLHF.

The rearrangement links TRBV9 to TRBJ2-7, with 7 bases lining up with TRBD1. CDR3 size: 15 residues. V dropped 3 bases and J dropped 3; count of bases not matched to a gene: 9. CDR1 SGDLS and CDR2 YYNGEE come from the germline V gene. The CDR3 reads CASSGTDRVGYEQYF. The CDR3, as DNA: TGTGCCAGCAGCGGGACCGACAGGGTCGGCTACGAGCAGTACTTC.

The chain couples TRBV30 to TRBJ2-3; 9 bases fit TRBD1. The CDR3 extends over 14 amino acids. V lost 7 bases, J lost 2 bases, and 7 bases stayed unmatched. CDR1 GTSNPN and CDR2 SVGIG come from the germline V gene (reference sequence). CDR3 sequence (DNA): TGTGCCTCGGGACAGGGCTCGACCACAGATACGCAGTATTTT. It translates to CASGQGSTTDTQYF.

This rearrangement joins TRBV28 to TRBJ1-4; D is unclear. CDR3 length: 14 residues. The V and J ends lost 3 bases and 4 bases respectively, with 9 bases between them. Germline CDR1 reads MDHEN; CDR2 reads SYDVKM. CDR3 loop: CASSFVRYNEKLFF. CDR3 in DNA: TGTGCCAGCAGTTTCGTAAGGTATAATGAAAAACTGTTTTTT. The full variable domain, rest sourced from reference TRBV28 and TRBJ1-4, is DVKVTQSSRYLVKRTGEKVFLECVQDMDHENMFWYRQDPGLGLRLIYFSYDVKMKEKGDIPEGYSVSREKKERFSLILESASTNQTSMYLCASSFVRYNEKLFFGSGTQLSVL.

This clone has just a few counts. V gene TRBV7-9 combines with J gene TRBJ1-5; possible D gene TRBD1, 5 bases. V dropped 3 bases and J dropped 3 bases, with 9 bases sitting between them. The length of the CDR3 is 14 residues. The germline gives CDR1 SEHNR, CDR2 FQNEAQ (reference sequence). The DNA of the CDR3 is TGTGCCAGCAGCTTGGGGGGTTACAATCAGCCCCAGCATTTT. Translation: CASSLGGYNQPQHF.

The chain links TRBV6-5 to TRBJ1-2; TRBD1 is a possible D gene (5 bases). The germline CDR1 and CDR2 sequences are MNHEY and SVGAGI. The CDR3 has 13 residues. The V end lost 5 bases, the J end lost 3 bases, and 10 bases lay between the germline ends. The CDR3 DNA is TGTGCCAGCAGTACGACAGTGCACTATGGCTACACCTTC. Protein product: CASSTTVHYGYTF.

The J gene is TRBJ1-3, the V gene TRBV7-6; D remains unclear. The length of the CDR3 is 12 residues. V was pared by 4 bases and J by 2 bases, with 3 bases between. Germline CDR1 SGHVS, CDR2 FNYEAQ. The CDR3 protein is CASSSPGNTIYF. The CDR3 region has the DNA TGTGCCAGCAGCTCCCCTGGAAACACCATATATTTT.

A few counts support this clone. The chain couples TRBV7-3 to TRBJ2-3; a weak D match, TRBD2 (5 bases). V shed 5 bases and J shed 2 bases, with 14 bases lying between them. The CDR3 loop spans 15 amino acids. Germline CDR1 SGHTA, CDR2 FQGTGA. The CDR3 spells CASSVISGPTDTQYF. The CDR3 DNA follows: TGTGCCAGCAGCGTCATAAGCGGACCCACAGATACGCAGTATTTT.

CDR3 in DNA: TGTGCCAGCAGCGCAGGTATGGAGGACACTGAAGCTTTCTTT. It specifies CASSAGMEDTEAFF. The J gene is TRBJ1-1, the V gene TRBV5-4; D unresolved. The germline V gene encodes CDR1 SGHNT and CDR2 YYREEE (reference sequence). The CDR3 contains 14 residues. Trimming took off 4 bases at V and 3 bases at J, with 13 bases between the two ends.

This clone came up a few times. The genes are TRBV6-1 and TRBJ1-5, with 7 nucleotides matching TRBD1. This CDR3 comprises 14 residues. J was trimmed by 7 bases and V by 2 bases; bases with no gene match: 5. The V gene's germline CDR1 is MNHNS and CDR2 SASEGT. CDR3 sequence reads: CASSERAGGQPQHF. Here the CDR3 DNA reads TGTGCCAGCAGTGAAAGGGCAGGGGGGCAGCCCCAGCATTTT.

This clone was observed a handful of times. The chain employs TRBV11-1 and TRBJ2-1; 8 bases agree with TRBD2. This CDR3 region has 14 residues. CDR1 and CDR2 from the germline V gene are SGHAT and FQDESV (reference sequence). CDR3 protein: CATGRGRPNNEQFF. The DNA for the CDR3 is TGTGCTACCGGGAGGGGGAGACCCAACAATGAGCAGTTCTTC.

J is TRBJ1-4 and V is TRBV2, with 10 nucleotides matching TRBD1. Germline V CDR1 and CDR2: SNHLY, FYNNEI. The CDR3 covers 16 residues. Trimming took 7 bases from V and 3 from J; bases not matched to a gene: 8. In DNA, the CDR3 is TGTGCCAGCACCAGGGACAGGGGCTCGGCTAATGAAAAACTGTTTTTT. Its translation is CASTRDRGSANEKLFF.

This clone has just one count. The CDR3 protein is CASSSPRQGQETQYF. The CDR3 DNA sequence: TGTGCCAGCAGTTCCCCGCGACAGGGTCAAGAGACCCAGTACTTC. The V and J genes are TRBV6-2 or TRBV6-3 and TRBJ2-5; TRBD1 agrees at 7 bases. V lost 4 bases to trimming and J lost 2 bases; unmatched junction nucleotides: 7. The CDR3 runs 15 residues. Germline V gene data show CDR1 as MNHEY and CDR2 as SVGEGT.

The rearrangement links TRBV3-1 (or the pseudogene TRBV3-2) to TRBJ1-1; 9 bases map to TRBD1. Trimming cost V 6 bases and J 4 bases; bases outside gene matches: 6. The CDR3 is 14 residues long. From germline, CDR1 is LGHDT and CDR2 YNNKEL (reference sequence). The CDR3: CASSRQGVGTEAFF. CDR3 coding DNA: TGTGCCAGCAGTAGACAGGGGGTTGGCACTGAAGCTTTCTTT.

This sequence joins TRBV19 and TRBJ2-2; 12 bases are a match to TRBD2. The CDR3 length is 17 residues. V shed 3 bases, J shed 3 bases, and the junction held 5 bases outside the gene matches. Germline loops: CDR1 LNHDA, CDR2 SQIVND (reference sequence). DNA of the CDR3: TGTGCCAGTAGTATGGCTGGACTAGCGGGATACACCGGGGAGCTGTTTTTT. Residues: CASSMAGLAGYTGELFF.

The chain employs TRBV29-1 and TRBJ1-1; the D is unclear. V lost 0 bases and J lost 9, with 17 bases in between. This CDR3 region has 14 residues. The germline V gene has CDR1 SQVTM and CDR2 ANQGSEA. The CDR3 DNA sequence: TGCAGCGTTGAAGATCGAGGAAAAGATTTTCAAGCTTTCTTT. Translated, it gives CSVEDRGKDFQAFF.

This chain joins TRBV19 and TRBJ1-1, with D uncertain. Per the germline V gene, CDR1 is LNHDA and CDR2 is SQIVND (reference sequence). V was trimmed by 5 bases and J by 5 bases, leaving 12 bases between them. The CDR3 runs 13 residues. CDR3: CASSPSDGTEAFF. In DNA, the CDR3 is TGTGCCAGTAGTCCTTCGGACGGGACTGAAGCTTTCTTT.

Comment on this clone: Other DNA sequences in this specimen translate into the identical CDR3. The chain has TRBV30 and TRBJ2-7, with D perhaps TRBD1 (5 bases). The CDR3 has 13 residues. V shed 0 bases and J shed 3 bases, with 9 bases lying between them. The germline V gene encodes CDR1 GTSNPN and CDR2 SVGIG (reference sequence). CDR3 DNA sequence: TGTGCCTGGAGTGTCCAGGGTGTCTACGAGCAGTACTTC. Its protein is CAWSVQGVYEQYF. The variable domain in full, completed from reference TRBV30 and TRBJ2-7, reads SQTIHQWPATLVQPVGSPLSLECTVEGTSNPNLYWYRQAAGRGLQLLFYSVGIGQISSEVPQNLSASRPQDRQFILSSKKLLLSDSGFYLCAWSVQGVYEQYFGPGTRLTVT.

This rearrangement joins TRBV5-5 to TRBJ2-7; the D gene is possibly TRBD2 (5 bases). V shed 4 bases and J shed 2 bases, with 13 bases lying between them. This CDR3 has 14 residues. Looked up from germline, CDR1 is SGHKS and CDR2 is YYEKEE (reference sequence). This CDR3 is CASSQGGRTYEQYF. In DNA, the CDR3 is TGTGCCAGCAGCCAAGGAGGCCGCACCTACGAGCAGTACTTC.